This TCR gamma chain was identified during a study of gamma-delta chains in newborns, infants, children. About the study: Polyclonal expansion of innate γδ T cells after birth follows microbial exposure.

This clone was counted only a few times. The junction and the germline gene differ at one end; a read error may be behind it. TCRdb called clones anew from the reads with CATT. The data contain roughly 2,500 gamma-chain clones, over 25% of them singletons. Germline loops: CDR1 GITISATS, CDR2 ISYDGTV (reference sequence). The CDR3 contains 16 residues. The source material was blood. This sequence joins TRGV9 and TRGJP. This TCR derives from a child who was a newborn, infant or young child, either healthy, febrile or measles-vaccinated (not recorded which). CDR3: CALWENQGLGKKIKVF. The CDR3, as DNA: TGTGCCTTGTGGGAAAACCAAGGGTTGGGCAAAAAAATCAAGGTATTT.